Shown below are 31 T cell receptor beta chains from a single sample sequenced in a study of T-cell reconstitution after alpha-beta-depleted transplantation in children. The TCRbeta library was prepared with unique molecular identifiers. TCRdb reprocessed the PCR reads with MiXCR, giving one entry per CDR3 protein. The repertoire holds roughly 89,000 distinct CDR3 sequences, with 12% as singletons. The material sequenced was PBMCs from the stem cell graft donor, taken from the stem cell graft. Receptor source: a human donor who donated a stem cell graft to a child with inherited bone marrow failure.

At least ten counts were recorded for this clonotype. The J gene is TRBJ2-5, the V gene TRBV3-1; D tentatively reads TRBD1 or TRBD2 (5 bases each). V gave up 4 bases and J gave up 4 bases, with 13 bases separating them. From germline, CDR1 is LGHDT and CDR2 YNNKEL (reference sequence). The CDR3 contains 14 residues. CDR3 DNA sequence: TGTGCCAGCAGCCGACGGGGCCCCGCAGAGACCCAGTACTTC. This translates into CASSRRGPAETQYF.

This clonotype was observed many times. The J gene is TRBJ2-7, the V gene TRBV11-1; D possibly uses TRBD1 or TRBD2 (5 bases each). The CDR3 has 14 amino acids. Germline-derived CDR1 and CDR2 are SGHAT and FQDESV (reference sequence). Trimming stripped 3 bases from V and 3 bases from J, with 12 bases between. CDR3 coding DNA: TGTGCCAGCAGCTTTGGGACCTTTAGCTACGAGCAGTACTTC. The encoded protein is CASSFGTFSYEQYF. The full variable domain, rest sourced from reference TRBV11-1 and TRBJ2-7, is EAEVAQSPRYKITEKSQAVAFWCDPISGHATLYWYRQILGQGPELLVQFQDESVVDDSQLPKDRFSAERLKGVDSTLKIQPAELGDSAMYLCASSFGTFSYEQYFGPGTRLTVT.

This clonotype was picked up many times. The chain employs TRBV28 and TRBJ1-6; TRBD1 matches 8 bases. Per germline, CDR1 MDHEN and CDR2 SYDVKM. Germline trimming cut 6 bases from V and 8 bases from J; bases unmatched to any gene: 6. The CDR3 sequence is 14 residues long. CDR3 region: CASSPGTGDSPLHF. As DNA, the CDR3 is TGTGCCAGCAGCCCCGGGACAGGAGATTCACCCCTCCACTTT. Looking up the rest from reference TRBV28 and TRBJ1-6 gives the full variable domain: DVKVTQSSRYLVKRTGEKVFLECVQDMDHENMFWYRQDPGLGLRLIYFSYDVKMKEKGDIPEGYSVSREKKERFSLILESASTNQTSMYLCASSPGTGDSPLHFGNGTRLTVT.

This clonotype appeared many times. The chain recombines TRBV18 with TRBJ1-1, with D perhaps TRBD1 (6 bases). V was cut by 3 bases and J by 5 bases, with 19 bases left in between. The CDR3 covers 16 residues. The germline V gene encodes CDR1 KGHSH and CDR2 LQKENI. The CDR3 here is CASSPTGSGAGTEAFF. The CDR3, as DNA: TGTGCCAGCTCACCCACGGGGTCGGGGGCTGGGACTGAAGCTTTCTTT.

The chain is built from TRBV18 and TRBJ1-1; 7 positions match TRBD1. This CDR3 region has 14 residues. Germline V gene lookup returns CDR1 KGHSH and CDR2 LQKENI. The V segment lost 5 bases and the J segment 4 bases; nucleotides outside the gene matches: 7. In DNA, the CDR3 is TGTGCCAGCTCAGGGGGACAGCGACGCACTGAAGCTTTCTTT. Translation gives CASSGGQRRTEAFF.

The table lists this clonotype with a few counts. The rearrangement links TRBV12-2 to TRBJ2-2; the D call TRBD1 from the table was never checked on the DNA. TRBV12-2 is tagged as a pseudogene. This CDR3 has 20 amino acids. CDR3 nucleotide sequence: TGTGCAAGTCGCTTCTCGGGACAGGGGGCATTAGCGGGCCCCACCGGGGAGCTGTTTTTT. This encodes CASRFSGQGALAGPTGELFF.

This clonotype occurred a few times. The chain uses TRBV28 and TRBJ2-7; 8 nucleotides match TRBD2. The V segment lost 3 bases and the J segment 6 bases; nucleotides outside the gene matches: 13. Germline V CDR1 and CDR2: MDHEN, SYDVKM. The CDR3 is made up of 16 amino acids. The CDR3 sequence is CASSFLVSGNAFEQYF. In nucleotides, the CDR3 is TGTGCCAGCAGTTTTTTAGTTAGCGGGAATGCATTCGAGCAGTACTTC.

The V gene is TRBV28, the J gene TRBJ2-1; TRBD1 agrees at 9 bases. The J segment lost 3 bases and the V segment lost 7 bases, leaving 7 bases of the junction unmatched. The CDR3 consists of 15 residues. The V gene's germline CDR1 is MDHEN and CDR2 SYDVKM. CDR3 sequence: CASILRDRDYNEQFF. As DNA, the CDR3 is TGTGCCAGCATCCTCCGGGACAGGGACTACAATGAGCAGTTCTTC.

The rearrangement joins TRBV7-2 to TRBJ2-5; 8 bases align to TRBD1. There are 17 residues in the CDR3. V gave up 0 bases and J gave up 2 bases; unmatched junction bases: 8. Germline V gene data show CDR1 as SGHTA and CDR2 as FQGNSA. This CDR3 is CASSLAGMDREQETQYF. The DNA of the CDR3 is TGTGCCAGCAGCTTAGCGGGAATGGACAGGGAGCAAGAGACCCAGTACTTC.

This clonotype was recorded at least ten times. The chain has TRBV5-1 and TRBJ1-1, with TRBD1 as a possible D gene (6 bases). Trimming left V 0 bases short and J 2 bases short, with 8 bases between. The CDR3 covers 14 residues. CDR1 is SGHRS, CDR2 YFSETQ, per germline. The CDR3: CASSLDRANTEAFF. DNA of the CDR3: TGCGCCAGCAGCTTGGACAGGGCAAACACTGAAGCTTTCTTT. The variable domain in full, with the rest retrieved from reference TRBV5-1 and TRBJ1-1, is KAGVTQTPRYLIKTRGQQVTLSCSPISGHRSVSWYQQTPGQGLQFLFEYFSETQRNKGNFPGRFSGRQFSNSRSEMNVSTLELGDSALYLCASSLDRANTEAFFGQGTRLTVV.

In this sample, this clonotype turned up a few times. CDR3 protein: CASSVGQGGVEQFF. The CDR3 region has the DNA TGCGCCAGCAGCGTAGGACAGGGGGGGGTTGAGCAGTTCTTC. The chain carries TRBV5-1 and TRBJ2-1; 10 bases line up with TRBD1. The germline CDR1 and CDR2 sequences are SGHRS and YFSETQ. The CDR3 runs 14 residues. With V trimmed by 4 bases and J by 9 bases, 7 bases remained unmatched.

This clonotype was counted a few times. This may be a read error, as it is one base from a much larger clone. The chain is built from TRBV20-1 and TRBJ1-1; D gene unclear. Germline V gene data show CDR1 as DFQATT and CDR2 as SNEGSKA (reference sequence). Trimming left V 6 bases short and J 6 bases short, with 11 bases between. This CDR3 spans 11 amino acids. The CDR3 is CSARSGSEAFF. The CDR3, as DNA: TGCAGTGCAAGATCTGGCTCTGAAGCTTTCTTT.

This clonotype was observed at least ten times. The rearrangement uses TRBV3-1 and TRBJ1-2; the D is unclear. V was clipped by 1 base and J by 1 base, with 10 bases between them. The CDR3 is 15 amino acids. Germline lookup yields CDR1 LGHDT and CDR2 YNNKEL (reference sequence). CDR3 bases: TGTGCCAGCAGCCAAGGACCGGCTGGTAACTATGGCTACACCTTC. Protein product: CASSQGPAGNYGYTF.

This clonotype came up many times. The chain has TRBV12-3 or TRBV12-4 and TRBJ2-7; 7 nucleotides line up with TRBD1. This CDR3 is 16 amino acids long. With V trimmed by 1 base and J by 0 bases, 6 bases remained unmatched. The CDR3 sequence is CASSLVGRGNSYEQYF. CDR3 DNA: TGTGCCAGCAGTTTAGTCGGCAGGGGGAACTCCTACGAGCAGTACTTC.

This clonotype was seen at least ten times. The chain links TRBV18 to TRBJ1-4; tentatively, D is TRBD1 (6 bases). Per the germline V gene, CDR1 is KGHSH and CDR2 is LQKENI. The V end lost 3 bases, the J end lost 3 bases, and 14 bases lay between the germline ends. This CDR3 region has 16 residues. CDR3 protein: CASSPSYRASNEKLFF. In DNA form, the CDR3 reads TGTGCCAGCTCACCCTCCTACAGGGCCTCTAATGAAAAACTGTTTTTT.

This clonotype was counted ten times or more. The chain uses TRBV5-1 and TRBJ2-1, with TRBD2 matching 14 bases. Germline trimming cut 4 bases from V and 8 bases from J; bases unmatched to any gene: 20. The V gene's germline CDR1 is SGHRS and CDR2 YFSETQ. The CDR3 has 20 residues. CDR3 protein: CASSARTGPGLAGVGDEQFF. The CDR3 DNA reads as TGCGCCAGCAGCGCACGCACCGGTCCGGGACTAGCGGGAGTTGGGGATGAGCAGTTCTTC. The variable domain in full, completed from reference TRBV5-1 and TRBJ2-1, reads KAGVTQTPRYLIKTRGQQVTLSCSPISGHRSVSWYQQTPGQGLQFLFEYFSETQRNKGNFPGRFSGRQFSNSRSEMNVSTLELGDSALYLCASSARTGPGLAGVGDEQFFGPGTRLTVL.

The count of this clonotype is one. The chain carries TRBV19 and TRBJ1-5; 8 positions match TRBD1. This CDR3 region has 14 residues. V shed 5 bases, J shed 6 bases, and the junction held 6 bases outside the gene matches. Germline lookup yields CDR1 LNHDA and CDR2 SQIVND (reference sequence). CDR3 sequence reads: CASSQDRDSQPQHF. CDR3 coding DNA: TGTGCCAGTAGTCAGGACAGGGATAGTCAGCCCCAGCATTTT.

This clonotype was recorded many times. The chain couples TRBV7-3 to TRBJ2-3; D perhaps matches TRBD2 (5 bases). This CDR3 is built from 12 residues. Trimming took off 5 bases at V and 5 bases at J, with 8 bases between the two ends. In germline, CDR1 is SGHTA, CDR2 FQGTGA. CDR3 sequence: CASSDRGDTQYF. In nucleotides, the CDR3 is TGTGCCAGCAGCGACCGGGGAGATACGCAGTATTTT.

The chain joins TRBV11-2 to TRBJ2-7; D tentatively reads TRBD1 or TRBD2 (5 bases each). This CDR3 is built from 15 residues. The V end was cut by 5 bases, the J end by 7 bases, with 21 bases between. In germline, CDR1 is SGHAT, CDR2 FQNNGV. In DNA, the CDR3 is TGTGCCAGCAGCCTCCGGGACGGCGAGCCCCTGGAGCAGTACTTC. This sequence encodes CASSLRDGEPLEQYF.

Ten or more counts support this clonotype. V is TRBV3-1 and J is TRBJ1-2; D might be TRBD1 (5 bases). V was pared by 4 bases and J by 6 bases, with 15 bases between. Germline V gene sequence: CDR1 LGHDT, CDR2 YNNKEL (reference sequence). CDR3 size: 14 residues. Here the CDR3 DNA reads TGTGCCAGCAGCCGAAAAGGGGTCATTGATGGCTACACCTTC. The encoded protein is CASSRKGVIDGYTF.

In its sample, this clonotype was seen many times. V usage is TRBV10-3 and J usage is TRBJ1-1; the D is unclear. This CDR3 has 14 amino acids. CDR1 ENHRY and CDR2 SYGVKD come from the germline V gene. Trimming removed 3 bases at V and 4 bases at J, with 12 bases between. The CDR3 spells CAISERDEGTEAFF. The CDR3 nucleotides read TGTGCCATCAGTGAACGGGATGAGGGCACTGAAGCTTTCTTT.

This clonotype was observed at least ten times. The chain carries TRBV7-9 and TRBJ1-1; tentative D call: TRBD1 (5 bases). Germline V CDR1 and CDR2: SEHNR, FQNEAQ (reference sequence). Trimming took off 3 bases at V and 6 bases at J, with 17 bases between the two ends. The CDR3 contains 15 residues. CDR3 residues: CASSLAGAFIAEAFF. The CDR3 region has the DNA TGTGCCAGCAGCTTGGCCGGGGCCTTCATCGCTGAAGCTTTCTTT.

This clonotype has at least ten counts. This chain joins TRBV5-1 and TRBJ2-5; 7 bases agree with TRBD1. This CDR3 has 14 residues. Trimming removed 4 bases from V and 3 bases from J; junction bases left unmatched: 6. The V gene's germline CDR1 is SGHRS and CDR2 YFSETQ. The CDR3 DNA reads TGCGCCAGCAGCACCGGGACAGCCAAAGAGACCCAGTACTTC. Protein product: CASSTGTAKETQYF.

The J gene is TRBJ1-1, the V gene TRBV11-1; 9 bases match TRBD1. The V gene end was trimmed by 2 bases and the J gene end by 1 base; junction bases not matched to a gene: 5. Germline loops: CDR1 SGHAT, CDR2 FQDESV (reference sequence). This CDR3 spans 16 amino acids. The CDR3 protein is CASSLRPGQGNTEAFF. In DNA, the CDR3 is TGTGCCAGCAGCTTAAGACCGGGACAGGGGAACACTGAAGCTTTCTTT.

Comment on this clonotype: At one end the junction does not follow the germline gene, possibly because of a read error. V gene TRBV7-2 combines with J gene TRBJ2-2, with no clear D. Per germline, CDR1 SGHTA and CDR2 FQGNSA. The CDR3 sequence is 13 residues long. The CDR3 bases are TGTGCCAGCAGCTTAGCGCTATACAGCCTGTTGGTTTTT. The encoded protein is CASSLALYSLLVF.

This clonotype was detected many times. This chain uses TRBV20-1 with TRBJ2-7, with D maybe TRBD2 (6 bases). The CDR3 loop spans 13 amino acids. V gave up 5 bases and J gave up 3 bases, with 14 bases separating them. Per the germline V gene, CDR1 is DFQATT and CDR2 is SNEGSKA (reference sequence). CDR3: CSAATSYNYEQYF. The CDR3 nucleotides read TGCAGTGCTGCCACTAGCTACAACTACGAGCAGTACTTC.

This clonotype was seen many times. The chain is built from TRBV5-1 and TRBJ2-7; D gene unclear. Germline values: CDR1 SGHRS, CDR2 YFSETQ. The CDR3 spans 13 residues. V shed 1 base and J shed 2 bases, with 7 bases lying between them. For the CDR3, the DNA is TGCGCCAGCAGCTTGAGGGAACCCTACGAGCAGTACTTC. Translating gives CASSLREPYEQYF.

V and J are TRBV7-9 and TRBJ1-5; D unresolved. This CDR3 has 13 residues. Trimming took off 2 bases at V and 1 base at J, with 3 bases between the two ends. CDR1 is SEHNR and CDR2 is FQNEAQ in the germline V gene (reference sequence). Written as DNA, the CDR3 is TGTGCCAGCAGCTTATCCAGCAATCAGCCCCAGCATTTT. Its translation: CASSLSSNQPQHF.

The table lists this clonotype with many counts. The chain combines TRBV20-1 with TRBJ2-1; 11 bases agree with TRBD1. With V trimmed by 5 bases and J by 4 bases, 7 bases remained unmatched. The germline gives CDR1 DFQATT, CDR2 SNEGSKA (reference sequence). This CDR3 contains 15 residues. The CDR3 here is CSAQNRDRGYNEQFF. The CDR3 region has the DNA TGCAGTGCTCAAAACCGGGACAGGGGGTACAATGAGCAGTTCTTC.

This clonotype was picked up many times. The chain joins TRBV20-1 to TRBJ1-5, with unresolved D. The CDR3 runs 15 residues. Trimming pared 6 bases from V and 3 bases from J, leaving 18 bases between. CDR1 and CDR2 (germline): DFQATT, SNEGSKA (reference sequence). CDR3 amino acids: CSAPLGFSINQPQHF. CDR3 in DNA: TGCAGTGCCCCCTTGGGGTTTTCAATCAATCAGCCCCAGCATTTT.

This clonotype was picked up many times. The J gene is TRBJ2-5, the V gene TRBV20-1; TRBD1 is a possible D gene (6 bases). The CDR3 is made up of 11 amino acids. Germline V CDR1 and CDR2: DFQATT, SNEGSKA (reference sequence). Trimming cost V 6 bases and J 4 bases, with 9 bases left between them. CDR3 protein: CSAEGGETQYF. As DNA, the CDR3 is TGCAGTGCAGAAGGGGGAGAGACCCAGTACTTC.